This T cell receptor (beta chain) emerged from a study of shared clonotypes between healthy human individuals. Whole-study findings and limits: Among non-shared clonotypes, generation probabilities were lower than among those shared by all four donors. Several donors showed sharing of about 4.8% of naive CD4 clonotypes.

Points on this clone: As yet, its antigen is unknown. Other nucleotide sequences from this sample produce the same CDR3.

Per the original methods: ImmunoSEQ output lacked quality scores and full-length reads, limiting matched filtering. Method: immunoSEQ multiplex PCR; TCRdb's copy keeps in-frame clones and lacks some. V, J and clone size are those of that table, while D and trimming were read from the DNA. The table shows about 1,800,000 clones, with about 95% occurring only once. CD8 cells regarded as naive lacked CD45RO, were positively chosen for CCR7, and omitted terminally differentiated effector memory CD45RA+ cells. The germline gives CDR1 MNHEY, CDR2 SMNVEV (reference sequence). V was shortened by 4 bases and J by 7 bases, with 8 bases between the two germline ends. The CDR3 is 11 residues long.

The sample comprised naive CD8+ T cells sorted from blood. This chain connects TRBV27 to TRBJ2-7, with D possibly being TRBD2 (5 bases). The clonotype comes from a man aged 18 to 35 in good health. The CDR3 DNA is TGTGCCAGCAGTTCGACGGGGGAGCAGTACTTC. This encodes CASSSTGEQYF.